The clone carrying this T cell receptor (beta chain) was seen once. The antigen is undetermined. Germline V gene data show CDR1 as MNHEY and CDR2 as SMNVEV (reference sequence). The CDR3 is 16 residues long. V dropped 2 bases and J dropped 1 base, with 14 bases sitting between them. This record belongs to a study of cytomegalovirus exposure and HLA in healthy donors. For the study at large: According to later analysis, the same platform produced the 120 or so validation and 666 first-cohort repertoires. Study-level points and caveats: Subsequent analysis showed first-cohort TCR clusters tending to co-occur in some 110 validation repertoires.

The donors were part of the validation cohort of 100 to 150 subjects. That cohort was separate from the first cohort, which comprised roughly 670 subjects. Assay: immunoSEQ multiplex PCR; the TCRdb copy retains only in-frame clones and omits some. The sample lists 200,000 to 250,000 clones, just over 90% occurring once. Sequencing was carried out using PBMCs. The chain joins TRBV27 to TRBJ1-1; D is unclear. This clonotype was obtained from a woman between 18 and 29 years old in good health and CMV-seronegative. CDR3 nucleotides: TGTGCCAGCAGTTTAAGCCCTCCAACCCCGAACACTGAAGCTTTCTTT. This encodes CASSLSPPTPNTEAFF.